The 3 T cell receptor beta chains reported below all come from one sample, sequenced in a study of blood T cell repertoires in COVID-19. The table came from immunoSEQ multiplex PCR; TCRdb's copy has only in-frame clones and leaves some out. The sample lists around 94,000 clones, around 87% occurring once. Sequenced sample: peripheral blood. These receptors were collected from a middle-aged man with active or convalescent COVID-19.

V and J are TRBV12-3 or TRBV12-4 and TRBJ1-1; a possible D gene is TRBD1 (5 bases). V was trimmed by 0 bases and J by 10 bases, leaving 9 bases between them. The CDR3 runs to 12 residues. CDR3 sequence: CASSLAGTTAFF. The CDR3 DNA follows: TGTGCCAGCAGTTTAGCAGGGACTACAGCTTTCTTT.

Here the CDR3 DNA reads TGTGCCAGCAGTAGGACTAGCGGGGGGGCTATGGAGCAGTACTTC. Its protein product is CASSRTSGGAMEQYF. The V and J genes are TRBV27 and TRBJ2-7; TRBD2 aligns across 15 bases. The germline V gene encodes CDR1 MNHEY and CDR2 SMNVEV (reference sequence). The CDR3 sequence is 15 residues long. V shed 5 bases, J shed 7 bases, and the junction held 6 bases outside the gene matches.

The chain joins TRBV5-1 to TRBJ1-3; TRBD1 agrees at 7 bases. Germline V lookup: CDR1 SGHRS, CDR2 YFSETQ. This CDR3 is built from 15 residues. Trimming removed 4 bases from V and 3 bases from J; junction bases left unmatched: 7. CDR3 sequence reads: CASSPADRDGNTIYF. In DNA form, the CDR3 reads TGCGCCAGCAGCCCAGCCGACAGGGATGGAAACACCATATATTTT.